This passage covers 22 T cell receptor beta chains from one sample sequenced in a study of blood T cell repertoires in COVID-19. TCRdb's copy holds only in-frame clones and misses some; the assay was immunoSEQ multiplex PCR. Of 50,000 to 65,000 clones listed, about nine tenths are singletons. The source material was peripheral blood. The receptors shown here come from a woman aged 60 to 75 with active or convalescent COVID-19.

This chain's CDR3 is CASSTPDRLGYEQYF. In nucleotides, the CDR3 is TGTGCCAGCAGTACTCCGGACAGACTGGGCTACGAGCAGTACTTC. This chain connects TRBV28 to TRBJ2-7; perhaps TRBD1 as D (6 bases). The germline CDR1 and CDR2 sequences are MDHEN and SYDVKM. Between the trimmed V and J ends, which lost 5 bases and 3 bases, there was a span of 17 bases. CDR3 size: 15 residues.

This sequence joins TRBV27 and TRBJ1-3; TRBD1 might be the D (6 bases). Germline V gene sequence: CDR1 MNHEY, CDR2 SMNVEV (reference sequence). CDR3 length equals 15 residues. The V gene lost 2 bases and the J gene lost 2 bases, with 10 bases spanning the gap. The CDR3 DNA follows: TGTGCCAGCAGTTTACTAGGACAGACTGGAAACACCATATATTTT. Its translation: CASSLLGQTGNTIYF.

This clone was observed a single time. The chain has TRBV6-5 and TRBJ1-4; D is perhaps TRBD1 (5 bases). The V gene lost 5 bases and the J gene lost 12 bases, with 10 bases spanning the gap. Germline CDR1 MNHEY, CDR2 SVGAGI. This CDR3 is built from 11 residues. CDR3 loop: CASSHGGELFF. The CDR3 bases are TGTGCCAGCAGTCACGGGGGGGAACTGTTTTTT.

The CDR3 is CSASETSGSLNEKLFF. CDR3 DNA sequence: TGCAGTGCTAGTGAGACGAGCGGTAGCCTTAATGAAAAACTGTTTTTT. The rearrangement joins TRBV20-1 to TRBJ1-4; D is uncertain. Per the germline V gene, CDR1 is DFQATT and CDR2 is SNEGSKA (reference sequence). The CDR3 has 16 amino acids. V was cut by 3 bases and J by 4 bases, with 18 bases left in between.

This clone was found a few times. V is TRBV5-1 and J is TRBJ1-5; TRBD1 might be the D (5 bases). The CDR3 runs to 17 residues. Germline V lookup: CDR1 SGHRS, CDR2 YFSETQ. Trimming shortened V by 2 bases and J by 4 bases, and 19 bases separated the two germline ends. In DNA form, the CDR3 reads TGCGCCAGCAGCTTCGGCCCCCAGGGCGCCGCGAATCAGCCCCAGCATTTT. It yields the protein CASSFGPQGAANQPQHF.

This clone has only one observation. The chain links TRBV2 to TRBJ2-6; possibly TRBD2 for D (5 bases). The CDR3 has 13 amino acids. Trimming stripped 8 bases from V and 0 bases from J, with 5 bases between. From germline, CDR1 is SNHLY and CDR2 FYNNEI. The CDR3 sequence: CASRDSGANVLTF. The DNA of the CDR3 is TGTGCCAGCCGGGACTCTGGGGCCAACGTCCTGACTTTC. The whole variable domain, filled in from reference TRBV2 and TRBJ2-6, reads EPEVTQTPSHQVTQMGQEVILRCVPISNHLYFYWYRQILGQKVEFLVSFYNNEISEKSEIFDDQFSVERPDGSNFTLKIRSTKLEDSAMYFCASRDSGANVLTFGAGSRLTVL.

J is TRBJ1-1 and V is TRBV27; perhaps TRBD1 as D (6 bases). CDR3 length: 15 residues. CDR1 is MNHEY, CDR2 SMNVEV, per germline (reference sequence). V was clipped by 5 bases and J by 7 bases, with 20 bases between them. The CDR3 loop is CASSPGDGNILEAFF. CDR3 sequence (DNA): TGTGCCAGCAGTCCAGGGGACGGAAACATCCTTGAAGCTTTCTTT.

The chain carries TRBV9 and TRBJ2-2; D is unclear. V gave up 7 bases and J gave up 8 bases, with 24 bases separating them. Germline CDR1 reads SGDLS; CDR2 reads YYNGEE. The CDR3 runs to 16 residues. The CDR3 protein is CASSTPPYGDGGELFF. The DNA of the CDR3 is TGTGCCAGCTCGACCCCGCCTTATGGCGACGGGGGGGAGCTGTTTTTT.

This clone was observed once. The chain links TRBV28 to TRBJ2-1, with 10 bases aligning to TRBD2. Germline CDR1 MDHEN, CDR2 SYDVKM. The CDR3 has 14 amino acids. Trimming removed 7 bases from V and 15 bases from J; junction bases left unmatched: 15. CDR3 in DNA: TGTGCCAGCACCTCTAGCGGGAGTGCCCCTGTTTGGTTCTTC. Protein product: CASTSSGSAPVWFF.

This clone appeared a single time. The chain recombines TRBV12-5 with TRBJ1-2; weak D call: TRBD1 (6 bases). The CDR3 contains 14 residues. The V gene lost 6 bases and the J gene lost 0 bases, with 11 bases spanning the gap. Germline lookup yields CDR1 LGHNT and CDR2 FRNRAP. CDR3 DNA: TGTGCTAGTGGACCCGACAGGCCTAACTATGGCTACACCTTC. Protein: CASGPDRPNYGYTF. Full variable domain (missing parts from reference TRBV12-5 and TRBJ1-2): DARVTQTPRHKVTEMGQEVTMRCQPILGHNTVFWYRQTMMQGLELLAYFRNRAPLDDSGMPKDRFSAEMPDATLATLKIQPSEPRDSAVYFCASGPDRPNYGYTFGSGTRLTVV.

The table lists this clone with a count of one. The CDR3 loop reads CASSQVGASSYEQYF. CDR3 coding DNA: TGCGCCAGCAGCCAAGTAGGAGCCAGCTCCTACGAGCAGTACTTC. This chain uses TRBV4-1 with TRBJ2-7; D not certain. This CDR3 is 15 amino acids long. From germline, CDR1 is MGHRA and CDR2 YSYEKL. V lost 1 base to trimming and J lost 0 bases, with 10 bases between them.

The CDR3 coding sequence is TGCGCCAGCAGCTCGGGGGGGATGAGCTCCTACAATGAGCAGTTCTTC. Amino acids: CASSSGGMSSYNEQFF. V is TRBV5-1 and J is TRBJ2-1; 8 nucleotides match TRBD2. Looked up from germline, CDR1 is SGHRS and CDR2 is YFSETQ. CDR3 length equals 16 residues. V shed 3 bases, J shed 0 bases, and the junction held 5 bases outside the gene matches.

V and J are TRBV24-1 and TRBJ2-1, with TRBD2 identical over 12 bases. Germline CDR1 is KGHDR and CDR2 is SFDVKD. The CDR3 consists of 17 residues. V lost 3 bases, J lost 7 bases, and 9 bases stayed unmatched. The DNA of the CDR3 is TGTGCCACCAGTGATGTTACTAGCGGGGGGCTCTATAATGAGCAGTTCTTC. Amino acids: CATSDVTSGGLYNEQFF.

This sequence joins TRBV4-3 and TRBJ2-1; D remains unclear. The V end lost 3 bases, the J end lost 0 bases, and 9 bases lay between the germline ends. The CDR3 loop spans 15 amino acids. Per the germline V gene, CDR1 is LGHNA and CDR2 is YSLEER. CDR3 DNA sequence: TGCGCCAGCAGCCAGCTTTTGAGCTCCTACAATGAGCAGTTCTTC. Its translation is CASSQLLSSYNEQFF.

The chain employs TRBV6-5 and TRBJ2-5, with D possibly TRBD2 on 6 matching bases. V was pared by 2 bases and J by 5 bases, with 12 bases between. The CDR3 length is 14 residues. CDR1 is MNHEY, CDR2 SVGAGI, per germline. The CDR3 bases are TGTGCCAGCAGTTACGGTACTAGCTTGGAGACCCAGTACTTC. It translates to CASSYGTSLETQYF.

The chain uses TRBV11-2 and TRBJ2-7, with 7 positions matching TRBD1. With 5 bases clipped from V and 7 bases from J, the junction kept 5 bases outside the gene matches. Germline CDR1 SGHAT, CDR2 FQNNGV. The CDR3 extends over 12 amino acids. The CDR3 DNA sequence: TGTGCCAGCAGCGCGACAGGGTCAGAGCAGTACTTC. Translated: CASSATGSEQYF.

This clone was seen only a few times. V gene TRBV27 combines with J gene TRBJ2-3; D is possibly TRBD2 (6 bases). Trimming left V 4 bases short and J 1 base short, with 12 bases between. The CDR3 is 15 amino acids. Germline V gene lookup returns CDR1 MNHEY and CDR2 SMNVEV (reference sequence). The CDR3 reads CASSSPWGGTDTQYF. CDR3 DNA: TGTGCCAGCAGTTCCCCCTGGGGGGGCACAGATACGCAGTATTTT.

The genes are TRBV18 and TRBJ2-1; 8 bases match TRBD2. The CDR3 has 12 amino acids. The germline gives CDR1 KGHSH, CDR2 LQKENI. The J segment lost 10 bases and the V segment lost 4 bases, leaving 3 bases of the junction unmatched. The CDR3: CASSLAGREQFF. The CDR3 DNA reads TGTGCCAGCTCACTAGCGGGAAGGGAGCAGTTCTTC.

V gene TRBV3-1 (or the pseudogene TRBV3-2) combines with J gene TRBJ2-7, with a possible D match to TRBD1 (6 bases). This CDR3 spans 15 amino acids. The germline CDR1 and CDR2 sequences are LGHDT and YNNKEL (reference sequence). The ends were cut back, 5 bases at V and 2 bases at J, with 16 bases in the middle. The CDR3 spells CASSFETGFPYEQYF. The DNA of the CDR3 is TGTGCCAGCAGCTTCGAAACAGGGTTCCCCTACGAGCAGTACTTC.

This chain links TRBV4-2 with TRBJ1-2; 12 bases fit TRBD1. Trimming cost V 0 bases and J 7 bases; bases outside gene matches: 6. CDR1 and CDR2 from the germline V gene are LGHNA and YNFKEQ. The CDR3 has 16 residues. The CDR3 protein is CASSQDGGQGARGYTF. The CDR3 nucleotides are TGTGCCAGCAGCCAAGATGGGGGACAGGGGGCCCGTGGCTACACCTTC.

The V gene is TRBV7-2, the J gene TRBJ2-7; 10 bases line up with TRBD2. The CDR3 length is 17 residues. V lost 0 bases and J lost 5; bases outside the gene matches: 10. Germline CDR1 is SGHTA and CDR2 is FQGNSA. CDR3 sequence reads: CASSLAVVAGGQNEQYF. Written as DNA, the CDR3 is TGTGCCAGCAGCTTAGCGGTGGTAGCGGGAGGCCAAAACGAGCAGTACTTC.

In its sample, this clone was seen once. The chain joins TRBV5-1 to TRBJ1-4; 9 bases agree with TRBD1. In germline, CDR1 is SGHRS, CDR2 YFSETQ. The CDR3 covers 15 residues. After removal of 0 bases from V and 8 bases from J, the junction contained 5 bases not matched to a gene. The CDR3 nucleotides are TGCGCCAGCAGCTTGGGGGACAGGGTTGACGAAAAACTGTTTTTT. As protein: CASSLGDRVDEKLFF.